This record looks at one T cell receptor beta chain sequence and its context. Its antigen is currently unknown. V was trimmed by 5 bases and J by 8 bases, leaving 15 bases between them. CDR3 size: 13 residues. Profiling relied on immunoSEQ multiplex PCR, and the TCRdb table lists in-frame clones only, not all of them. This table has some 130,000 clones, roughly 90% appearing once. The data derive from a study of T cell responses to AZD1222 COVID-19 vaccine. Study-wide results and limits: Rises in breadth and depth of Spike-specific TCRs came after two AZD1222 doses. Variant regions that are unmutated are reportedly the target of nearly half of spike-specific TCRs. Repertoire samples came only from after the peak T cell response.

V usage is TRBV12-3 or TRBV12-4 and J usage is TRBJ1-2; D may be TRBD1 (6 bases). This sample comprised peripheral blood, obtained on day 0 of AZD1222 vaccination. This receptor was taken from an adult in good health. DNA for the CDR3: TGTGCCAGCAGTCCGGACAGTCCCCGCGGCTACACCTTC. Its protein product is CASSPDSPRGYTF.